A single sample is the source of the 11 T cell receptor beta chains below, sequenced in a study of T cell changes during pregnancy in multiple sclerosis. Here immunoSEQ multiplex PCR was the method, and the copy in TCRdb shows in-frame clones only, minus some. The table records about 20,000 clones, roughly 90% of them present only once. The sample consisted of CD8+ T cells from peripheral blood mononuclear cells, taken in the third trimester of pregnancy. These receptors came from a female donor in good health, enrolled as a control in a pregnancy study.

The J gene is TRBJ1-1, the V gene TRBV2; D unresolved. This CDR3 is built from 11 residues. The germline gives CDR1 SNHLY, CDR2 FYNNEI. The V end was cut by 10 bases, the J end by 2 bases, with 8 bases between. CDR3 nucleotide sequence: TGTGCCACCCACAGAAACACTGAAGCTTTCTTT. Residues: CATHRNTEAFF.

The rearrangement links TRBV27 to TRBJ1-2; no reliable D call. This CDR3 region has 13 residues. The V and J ends lost 9 bases and 2 bases respectively, with 13 bases between them. CDR1 and CDR2 (germline): MNHEY, SMNVEV (reference sequence). The CDR3 bases are TGTGCCAGTCGAGCGGTATCCAACTATGGCTACACCTTC. Its protein product is CASRAVSNYGYTF.

The rearrangement joins TRBV5-1 to TRBJ1-4; no definite D call. Per the germline V gene, CDR1 is SGHRS and CDR2 is YFSETQ. CDR3 length equals 15 residues. The V end lost 5 bases, the J end lost 6 bases, and 17 bases lay between the germline ends. In DNA form, the CDR3 reads TGCGCCAGCAGTATTGCGGATATGGGAGATGAAAAACTGTTTTTT. It translates to CASSIADMGDEKLFF.

The CDR3 loop is CASSFKDLKDEQYF. CDR3 in DNA: TGTGCCAGCAGCTTCAAGGACTTGAAGGACGAGCAGTACTTC. This sequence joins TRBV7-9 and TRBJ2-7; TRBD2 might be the D (5 bases). CDR1 and CDR2 from the germline V gene are SEHNR and FQNEAQ (reference sequence). CDR3 length: 14 residues. The ends were cut back, 3 bases at V and 5 bases at J, with 14 bases in the middle.

This chain connects TRBV19 to TRBJ2-7; 7 bases line up with TRBD1. After removal of 7 bases from V and 5 bases from J, the junction contained 14 bases not matched to a gene. This CDR3 is built from 15 residues. Looked up from germline, CDR1 is LNHDA and CDR2 is SQIVND (reference sequence). The chain's CDR3 is CASTLTGSFLDEQYF. CDR3 nucleotide sequence: TGTGCCAGTACTTTGACAGGGAGCTTTTTGGACGAGCAGTACTTC.

This chain connects TRBV6-4 to TRBJ1-1; D unresolved. The CDR3 runs 15 residues. V gave up 3 bases and J gave up 0 bases, with 11 bases separating them. In germline, CDR1 is MRHNA, CDR2 SNTAGT. CDR3 sequence: CASSEYAELNTEAFF. The CDR3 coding sequence is TGTGCCAGCAGTGAATACGCAGAACTGAACACTGAAGCTTTCTTT.

The gene calls are TRBV7-8 and TRBJ2-3; possibly TRBD2 for D (6 bases). The CDR3 covers 16 residues. Trimming left V 2 bases short and J 4 bases short, with 16 bases between. Germline V gives CDR1 SGHVS, CDR2 FQNEAQ. The CDR3 sequence: CASSLSGLAFADTQYF. CDR3 in DNA: TGTGCCAGCAGCTTAAGCGGGCTAGCATTCGCAGATACGCAGTATTTT.

The genes are TRBV19 and TRBJ1-5, with D uncertain. V gave up 0 bases and J gave up 5 bases, with 11 bases separating them. The CDR3 totals 15 residues. Germline V gives CDR1 LNHDA, CDR2 SQIVND (reference sequence). The CDR3 region is CASSIDYISDQPQHF. In DNA form, the CDR3 reads TGTGCCAGTAGTATAGATTATATCAGTGATCAGCCCCAGCATTTT.

V usage is TRBV25-1 and J usage is TRBJ2-5; 8 bases are a match to TRBD2. The CDR3 contains 13 residues. Looked up from germline, CDR1 is MGHDK and CDR2 is SYGVNS. V lost 10 bases, J lost 3 bases, and 7 bases stayed unmatched. CDR3 residues: CATQGLGEETQYF. The CDR3 DNA is TGTGCCACCCAGGGACTAGGAGAAGAGACCCAGTACTTC.

J is TRBJ1-2 and V is TRBV11-2; D possibly corresponds to TRBD1 (5 bases). The germline CDR1 and CDR2 sequences are SGHAT and FQNNGV. V was trimmed by 1 base and J by 4 bases, leaving 19 bases between them. This CDR3 is built from 17 residues. The CDR3 is CASSLGSGGYVSYGYTF. The DNA of the CDR3 is TGTGCCAGCAGCTTAGGTTCTGGGGGGTACGTGTCCTATGGCTACACCTTC.

J is TRBJ1-5 and V is TRBV27, with TRBD1 matching 7 bases. The CDR3 loop spans 16 amino acids. The germline V gene has CDR1 MNHEY and CDR2 SMNVEV (reference sequence). V shed 5 bases and J 0 bases; nucleotides not matched to a gene: 7. Here the CDR3 DNA reads TGTGCCAGCAGTCAAGGGACAGTTTATAGCAATCAGCCCCAGCATTTT. Translation: CASSQGTVYSNQPQHF.